This T cell receptor beta chain was documented in a study of T cells in women clearing cervical HPV infection. Study-wide background: Case blood drawn at lesion detection; control blood after infection cleared.

Points on this clone: The read gets to within 3 residues of the CDR3 end, and the germline J gene fills in the rest.

The table came from immunoSEQ multiplex PCR; TCRdb's copy has only in-frame clones and leaves some out. The sample's table shows approximately 37,000 clones. Germline trimming cut 2 bases from V and 0 bases from J; bases unmatched to any gene: 6. The CDR3 totals 17 residues. Germline assignment: CDR1 LNHDA and CDR2 SQIVND (reference sequence). The source of this sequence is a woman aged 18-70 years with a cervical HPV16 infection that either progressed to CIN3+ or cleared (not recorded which). Sequenced: blood buffy coat. The rearrangement uses TRBV19 and TRBJ2-3; 9 bases are a match to TRBD2. CDR3 DNA (partial): TGTGCCAGTAGTATAAGTGGGCTAGCGGGAAGCACAGATACG. Translated, it gives CASSISGLAGSTDT. The entire CDR3 reads CASSISGLAGSTDTQYF. The full variable domain, with the rest looked up from reference TRBV19 and TRBJ2-3, is DGGITQSPKYLFRKEGQNVTLSCEQNLNHDAMYWYRQDPGQGLRLIYYSQIVNDFQKGDIAEGYSVSREKKESFPLTVTSAQKNPTAFYLCASSISGLAGSTDTQYFGPGTRLTVL.